What follows are 12 T cell receptor beta chains derived from one specimen sequenced in a study of T cells in Graves' hyperthyroidism and ophthalmopathy (dated by TCRdb to about 2019). Library preparation employed multiplex PCR. The sequencer was an Illumina HiSeq 2000. The TCR beta CDR3 regions were amplified from the RNA transcripts. A first-round RT-PCR of the TCR CDR3 used the HTBI primer set with the Qiagen OneStep RT-PCR kit. The public reads were reprocessed in TCRdb via fastp at Q25 and MiXCR, keeping in-frame beta chains. CDR3 protein sequences are deduplicated, and each keeps its most common genes and DNA. The sample profile shows around 350,000 distinct CDR3 sequences; 13% to 15% of them were found once. Roughly a fifth of the sample goes to the ten largest clones. Material: blood. These receptors were taken from a woman aged 60-75 years with Graves' ophthalmopathy.

This clonotype was detected a few times. J is TRBJ1-1 and V is TRBV12-3 or TRBV12-4; possible D gene TRBD1, 5 bases. The V end was cut by 6 bases, the J end by 7 bases, with 18 bases between. The CDR3 consists of 14 residues. CDR3 in DNA: TGTGCCAGCAGCTCCGGGACGGTTAGCCTTGAAGCTTTCTTT. It specifies CASSSGTVSLEAFF.

This clonotype was found many times. This chain links TRBV7-2 with TRBJ2-7; 9 nucleotides agree with TRBD1. This CDR3 is built from 15 residues. The ends lost 1 base at V and 7 bases at J; junction bases unmatched: 8. Germline V gene sequence: CDR1 SGHTA, CDR2 FQGNSA. This CDR3 is CASSLDLGQGGEQYF. The CDR3 DNA reads as TGTGCCAGCAGCTTAGATTTGGGACAGGGAGGGGAGCAGTACTTC. The full variable domain, with the rest looked up from reference TRBV7-2 and TRBJ2-7, is GAGVSQSPSNKVTEKGKDVELRCDPISGHTALYWYRQSLGQGLEFLIYFQGNSAPDKSGLPSDRFSAERTGGSVSTLTIQRTQQEDSAVYLCASSLDLGQGGEQYFGPGTRLTVT.

This clonotype was observed many times. The J gene is TRBJ2-7, the V gene TRBV7-6; 9 bases map to TRBD2. CDR3 length: 13 amino acids. V lost 5 bases, J lost 6 bases, and 5 bases stayed unmatched. Germline-derived CDR1 and CDR2 are SGHVS and FNYEAQ. The CDR3 DNA reads as TGTGCCAGCAGCCCGGGACTAGCAGGCGAGCAGTACTTC. Protein: CASSPGLAGEQYF.

In its sample, this clonotype was seen many times. The chain combines TRBV28 with TRBJ2-6; the D is unclear. The V gene's germline CDR1 is MDHEN and CDR2 SYDVKM. V was clipped by 10 bases and J by 1 base, with 14 bases between them. This CDR3 has 15 amino acids. CDR3 nucleotide sequence: TGTGCCATTCAGACCTGGCTGTCTGGGGCCAACGTCCTGACTTTC. It encodes CAIQTWLSGANVLTF.

This clonotype was seen only a few times. The chain couples TRBV19 to TRBJ2-5; 7 bases are shared with TRBD1. This CDR3 is built from 15 residues. Germline CDR1 LNHDA, CDR2 SQIVND (reference sequence). Losses at the gene ends were 6 bases for V and 5 bases for J; bases not matched to a gene: 12. CDR3 DNA: TGTGCCAGTAGCTCCGGGACAGCGAACGATGAGACCCAGTACTTC. It is translated as CASSSGTANDETQYF.

The genes are TRBV5-4 and TRBJ2-7, with 8 nucleotides matching TRBD2. The CDR3 has 16 residues. J was trimmed by 3 bases and V by 0 bases; bases with no gene match: 8. The V gene's germline CDR1 is SGHNT and CDR2 YYREEE (reference sequence). CDR3 DNA sequence: TGTGCCAGCAGCTTGGTAGGAGCGGGAGAGAACTACGAGCAGTACTTC. Protein product: CASSLVGAGENYEQYF.

About this clonotype itself: A single base separates this from a much larger clone, so it may be a read error. V usage is TRBV28 and J usage is TRBJ1-5; unclear D gene. This CDR3 is built from 14 residues. Germline V gene sequence: CDR1 MDHEN, CDR2 SYDVKM. The CDR3 coding sequence is TGTGCCAGCAGTTTATCACTTAGCGATCAGCCCCAGCATTTT. Translating gives CASSLSLSDQPQHF.

At least ten counts were recorded for this clonotype. The chain recombines TRBV27 with TRBJ2-7, with 10 bases lining up with TRBD2. The CDR3 is 15 residues long. Germline CDR1 and CDR2: MNHEY and SMNVEV (reference sequence). J was trimmed by 6 bases and V by 3 bases; bases with no gene match: 8. CDR3 coding DNA: TGTGCCAGCAGTTTCGCCCTAGCGGGAGCTGCCGAGCAGTACTTC. Residues: CASSFALAGAAEQYF.

This clonotype was recorded at least ten times. The J gene is TRBJ1-5, the V gene TRBV6-1; possible D gene TRBD1, 6 bases. V dropped 6 bases and J dropped 3 bases, with 12 bases sitting between them. CDR1 and CDR2 (germline): MNHNS, SASEGT. The CDR3 has 14 amino acids. The CDR3: CASSPDRINQPQHF. The CDR3 nucleotides are TGTGCCAGCAGCCCTGACAGGATCAATCAGCCCCAGCATTTT.

Ten or more counts support this clonotype. The genes are TRBV30 and TRBJ2-7; D remains unclear. Germline V CDR1 and CDR2: GTSNPN, SVGIG (reference sequence). V gave up 0 bases and J gave up 9 bases, with 21 bases separating them. The CDR3 covers 15 residues. This CDR3 reads CAWSVYGLGVLVQYF. The CDR3 DNA reads as TGTGCCTGGAGTGTTTATGGGTTAGGAGTACTTGTGCAGTACTTC.

This clonotype was counted only a few times. This chain links TRBV6-2 or TRBV6-3 with TRBJ1-1; no firm D call. V was cut by 2 bases and J by 2 bases, with 15 bases left in between. The germline V gene encodes CDR1 MNHEY and CDR2 SVGEGT. This CDR3 contains 16 residues. The CDR3 region is CASSYPPTRVNTEAFF. The DNA of the CDR3 is TGTGCCAGCAGTTACCCTCCGACACGGGTCAACACTGAAGCTTTCTTT.

This clonotype was picked up many times. This sequence joins TRBV30 and TRBJ1-5; D gene uncertain. Trimming took off 5 bases at V and 0 bases at J, with 2 bases between the two ends. Germline V gives CDR1 GTSNPN, CDR2 SVGIG (reference sequence). This CDR3 spans 11 amino acids. As DNA, the CDR3 is TGTGCCTGGGGTAGCAATCAGCCCCAGCATTTT. Its protein is CAWGSNQPQHF.